The T cell receptor beta chain under discussion was sequenced for a study of blood T cell repertoires in COVID-19. Overall study: Samples of COVID-19 (acute and convalescent) were obtained from the United States, Italy and Spain.

The V gene lost 5 bases and the J gene lost 0 bases, with 21 bases spanning the gap. The germline V gene encodes CDR1 MNHEY and CDR2 SMNVEV (reference sequence). The CDR3 length is 18 residues. Authors' data handling: It was from reference gene primer amplification that nucleated cell counts were estimated. Repertoires were generated with immunoSEQ multiplex PCR, while TCRdb's copy carries only in-frame clones and drops some. V, J and clone size are taken as reported in that table, and D and trimming were inferred from the DNA itself. The data show about 320,000 clones, about four fifths seen once. The TCR comes from a woman in her 50s with acute or convalescent COVID-19. The rearrangement links TRBV27 to TRBJ2-3, with a tentative D call TRBD1 (5 bases). The sequenced sample was peripheral blood. In DNA, the CDR3 is TGTGCCAGCAGTAATAGGGGCCGAGACCCCTCTAGCACAGATACGCAGTATTTT. Translated, it gives CASSNRGRDPSSTDTQYF.